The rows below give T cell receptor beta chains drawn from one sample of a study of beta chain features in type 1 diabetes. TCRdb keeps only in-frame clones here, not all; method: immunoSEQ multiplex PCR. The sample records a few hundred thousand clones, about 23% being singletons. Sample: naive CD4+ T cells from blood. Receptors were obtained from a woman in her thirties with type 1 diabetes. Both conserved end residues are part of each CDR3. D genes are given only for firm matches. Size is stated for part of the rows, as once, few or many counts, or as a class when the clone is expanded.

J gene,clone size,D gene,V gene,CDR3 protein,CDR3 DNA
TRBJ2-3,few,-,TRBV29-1,CSVGPLTRERYF,TGCAGCGTTGGACCCCTGACTAGGGAGCGGTATTTT
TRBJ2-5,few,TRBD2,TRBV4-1,CASSQPRGLAGGKDQETQYF,TGCGCCAGCAGCCAACCACGGGGACTAGCGGGAGGGAAGGACCAAGAGACCCAGTACTTC
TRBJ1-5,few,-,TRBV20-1,CSASQYQPQHF,TGCAGTGCTAGCCAGTATCAGCCCCAGCATTTT
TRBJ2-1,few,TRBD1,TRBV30,CAWKGQPYNEQFF,TGTGCCTGGAAGGGACAGCCATACAATGAGCAGTTCTTC
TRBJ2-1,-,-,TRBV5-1,CASSLGGVYNEQFF,TGCGCCAGCAGCTTGGGTGGAGTCTACAATGAGCAGTTCTTC
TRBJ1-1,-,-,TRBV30,CAWSGSPTEAFF,TGTGCCTGGTCAGGGTCGCCCACTGAAGCTTTCTTT
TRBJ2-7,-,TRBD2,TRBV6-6,CASTGAGGSYEQYF,TGTGCCAGCACAGGGGCGGGAGGCTCCTACGAGCAGTACTTC
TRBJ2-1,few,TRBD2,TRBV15,CATSHSAGGPNNEQFF,TGTGCCACCAGCCACTCAGCGGGAGGGCCTAATAATGAGCAGTTCTTC
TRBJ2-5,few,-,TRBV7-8,CASSLAGVEEAQYF,TGTGCCAGCAGCTTAGCGGGTGTGGAAGAGGCCCAGTACTTC
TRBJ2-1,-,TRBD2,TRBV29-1,CSGRPGLAVDEQFF,TGCAGCGGTAGACCGGGACTAGCGGTAGATGAGCAGTTCTTC
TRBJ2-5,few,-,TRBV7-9,CASSLSSQETQYF,TGTGCCAGCAGCTTAAGCTCCCAAGAGACCCAGTACTTC
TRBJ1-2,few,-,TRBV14,CASSGQGHGYTF,TGTGCCAGCAGCGGGCAGGGGCATGGCTACACCTTC
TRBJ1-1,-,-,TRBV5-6,CASSLTRDTEAFF,TGTGCCAGCAGCTTGACCAGGGACACTGAAGCTTTCTTT
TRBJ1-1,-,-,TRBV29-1,CSVVRDWDTEAFF,TGCAGCGTTGTGCGGGACTGGGACACTGAAGCTTTCTTT
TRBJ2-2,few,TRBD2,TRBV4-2,CASSPRSLAGNTGELFF,TGTGCCAGCAGCCCCAGATCACTAGCGGGAAACACCGGGGAGCTGTTTTTT
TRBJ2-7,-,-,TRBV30,CAWSGTVAYEQYF,TGTGCCTGGAGTGGGACAGTCGCCTACGAGCAGTACTTC
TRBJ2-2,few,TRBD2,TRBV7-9,CASSSRLAGGNTGELFF,TGTGCCAGCAGCTCCAGACTAGCGGGAGGAAACACCGGGGAGCTGTTTTTT
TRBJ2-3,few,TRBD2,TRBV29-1,CSVEGLATDTQYF,TGCAGCGTTGAAGGACTAGCAACGGATACGCAGTATTTT
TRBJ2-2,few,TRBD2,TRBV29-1,CSVVGLAGVGELFF,TGCAGCGTTGTGGGGCTAGCGGGAGTCGGGGAGCTGTTTTTT
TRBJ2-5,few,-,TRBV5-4,CASSLDRDETQYF,TGTGCCAGCAGCTTGGACAGGGACGAGACCCAGTACTTC
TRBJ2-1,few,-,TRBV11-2,CASSLLASSYNEQFF,TGTGCCAGCAGCCTGCTAGCGTCCTCCTACAATGAGCAGTTCTTC
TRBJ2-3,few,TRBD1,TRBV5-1,CASRGTGDSDTQYF,TGCGCCAGCAGGGGGACAGGGGATTCAGATACGCAGTATTTT
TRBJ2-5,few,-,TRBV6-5,CASRPIAILETQYF,TGTGCCAGCAGACCTATCGCTATATTGGAGACCCAGTACTTC
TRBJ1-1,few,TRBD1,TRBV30,CAYVQGAEAFF,TGTGCCTACGTACAGGGGGCTGAAGCTTTCTTT
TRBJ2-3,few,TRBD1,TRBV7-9,CASSFRQGAIDTQYF,TGTGCCAGCAGCTTCAGACAGGGGGCGATAGATACGCAGTATTTT
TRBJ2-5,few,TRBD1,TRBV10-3,CAIRPQGQETQYF,TGTGCCATCAGACCACAGGGGCAAGAGACCCAGTACTTC
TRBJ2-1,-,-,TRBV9,CASTASGANNEQFF,TGTGCCAGCACGGCGAGCGGAGCTAACAATGAGCAGTTCTTC
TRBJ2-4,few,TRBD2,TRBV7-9,CASSLLASGLLAKNIQYF,TGTGCCAGCAGCTTATTGGCTAGCGGATTGTTAGCCAAAAACATTCAGTACTTC
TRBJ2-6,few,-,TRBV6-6,CASSLSLSGANVLTF,TGTGCCAGCAGTCTGAGTCTCTCTGGGGCCAACGTCCTGACTTTC
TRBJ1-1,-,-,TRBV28,CASSFTGSSEAFF,TGTGCCAGCAGCTTCACAGGGAGCTCTGAAGCTTTCTTT
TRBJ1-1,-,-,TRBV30,CAWSVLIVTVNTEAFF,TGTGCCTGGAGTGTACTAATTGTGACGGTGAACACTGAAGCTTTCTTT
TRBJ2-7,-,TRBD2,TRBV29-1,CSIISGSGAYEQYF,TGCAGCATAATTAGCGGGAGTGGGGCCTACGAGCAGTACTTC
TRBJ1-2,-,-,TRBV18,CASSPWRVRDGYTF,TGTGCCAGCTCACCATGGCGGGTGCGCGATGGCTACACCTTC
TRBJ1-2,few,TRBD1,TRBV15,CATSRGQGLNYGYTF,TGTGCCACCAGCAGAGGACAGGGATTGAACTATGGCTACACCTTC
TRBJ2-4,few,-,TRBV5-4,CASSSGLGTGYIQYF,TGTGCCAGCAGCTCGGGACTGGGGACCGGGTACATTCAGTACTTC
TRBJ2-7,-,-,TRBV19,CASTPGFGPYEQYF,TGTGCCAGTACCCCAGGGTTTGGCCCCTACGAGCAGTACTTC
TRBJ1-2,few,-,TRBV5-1,CASSLEGQNYGYTF,TGCGCCAGCAGCTTGGAAGGACAGAACTATGGCTACACCTTC
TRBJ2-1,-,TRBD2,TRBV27,CASSLGLAGDEQFF,TGTGCCAGCAGTTTAGGACTAGCGGGAGATGAGCAGTTCTTC
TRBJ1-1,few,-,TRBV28,CASRTGKKDTEAFF,TGTGCCAGCAGGACGGGGAAGAAGGACACTGAAGCTTTCTTT
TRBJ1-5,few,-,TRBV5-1,CASSWEGVSNQPQHF,TGCGCCAGCAGCTGGGAAGGGGTTAGCAATCAGCCCCAGCATTTT
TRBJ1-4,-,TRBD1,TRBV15,CATSARQGGEKLFF,TGTGCCACCAGCGCTCGACAGGGAGGTGAAAAACTGTTTTTT
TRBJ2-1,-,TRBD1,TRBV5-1,CASSRGQGVDEQFF,TGCGCCAGCAGCAGAGGACAGGGGGTTGATGAGCAGTTCTTC
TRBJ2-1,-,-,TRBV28,CASSSSGPRLNEQFF,TGTGCCAGCAGTTCCTCCGGCCCGCGGCTTAATGAGCAGTTCTTC
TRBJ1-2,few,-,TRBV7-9,CASQDSFYGYTF,TGTGCCAGCCAGGACAGTTTTTATGGCTACACCTTC
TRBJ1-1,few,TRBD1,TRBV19,CASSDRDRVAAEAFF,TGTGCCAGTAGTGACCGGGACAGGGTGGCCGCTGAAGCTTTCTTT